These 2 T cell receptor beta chains came from one sample sequenced in a study of blood T cells in healthy people across ages. Sample-barcoded 5' priming and a J-beta primer mix drove a second PCR of roughly 6 to 12 cycles. Via MiXCR, TCRdb re-called the 5' RACE reads, giving one row per CDR3 protein. This sample yields 1.6 million or so distinct CDR3 sequences, of which 30% to 35% are seen a single time; approximately 11% belongs to the top ten. The sequencing sample was made of blood. The receptors were gathered from a woman aged 30 to 39 in good health.

This clonotype occurred a few times. CDR3 in DNA: TGTGCCAGCAAGCCAAACCATAGCAATCAGCCCCAGCATTTT. Protein: CASKPNHSNQPQHF. The chain employs TRBV6-2 or TRBV6-3 and TRBJ1-5; D remains ambiguous. CDR3 length: 14 amino acids. Germline loops: CDR1 MNHEY, CDR2 SVGEGT. V lost 7 bases to trimming and J lost 0 bases, with 10 bases between them.

This rearrangement joins TRBV29-1 to TRBJ1-4; possible D gene TRBD1, 6 bases. The CDR3 spans 13 residues. The V end lost 7 bases, the J end lost 4 bases, and 13 bases lay between the germline ends. Germline CDR1 and CDR2: SQVTM and ANQGSEA. The CDR3 nucleotides are TGCAGCGCTGCTTGGGGGCGTAATGAAAAACTGTTTTTT. Translation gives CSAAWGRNEKLFF. Full variable domain (remainder filled in from reference TRBV29-1 and TRBJ1-4): SAVISQKPSRDICQRGTSLTIQCQVDSQVTMMFWYRQQPGQSLTLIATANQGSEATYESGFVIDKFPISRPNLTFSTLTVSNMSPEDSSIYLCSAAWGRNEKLFFGSGTQLSVL.